This entry lists 7 T cell receptor beta chains sequenced from one sample in a study of T cells in Graves' hyperthyroidism and ophthalmopathy. From RNA transcripts, TCR beta CDR3 regions were amplified. Carried out on the TCR CDR3, a first-round RT-PCR used the HTBI primer set. TCRdb called the multiplex PCR reads again in MiXCR, with one record for every CDR3 protein. The data contain fewer than 450,000 distinct CDR3 sequences, roughly 17% of them singletons. The sequencing sample was made of blood. Receptor source: a woman in her twenties or thirties with Graves' hyperthyroidism that later progressed to Graves' ophthalmopathy.

The genes are TRBV12-3 or TRBV12-4 and TRBJ2-1; D is ambiguous. The V end was cut by 11 bases, the J end by 3 bases, with 17 bases between. The CDR3 spans 14 residues. The CDR3, as DNA: TGTGCCGCCACCCGGTCGCGAAACTACAATGAGCAGTTCTTC. It is translated as CAATRSRNYNEQFF.

This clonotype was seen only a few times. The genes are TRBV7-8 and TRBJ1-5, with TRBD1 identical over 9 bases. Germline CDR1 reads SGHVS; CDR2 reads FQNEAQ. Trimming cost V 5 bases and J 5 bases; bases outside gene matches: 13. The CDR3 contains 17 residues. The CDR3 here is CASSVFRVGQGHQPQHF. Here the CDR3 DNA reads TGTGCCAGCAGCGTGTTTAGGGTGGGACAGGGACATCAGCCCCAGCATTTT.

Regarding this clonotype: A single base separates this from a much larger clone, so it may be a read error. V is TRBV24-1 and J is TRBJ1-1; tentatively, D is TRBD1 (6 bases). CDR1 is KGHDR and CDR2 is SFDVKD in the germline V gene. This CDR3 spans 12 amino acids. With 7 bases removed from V and 6 bases from J, the gap between germline ends came to 11 bases. CDR3 protein: CATSAAGAEAFF. CDR3 nucleotide sequence: TGTGCCACCAGCGCAGCAGGGGCTGAAGCTTTCTTT.

J is TRBJ2-7 and V is TRBV20-1; 9 bases match TRBD1. CDR3 length: 15 amino acids. The trim removed 4 bases at V and 1 base at J, leaving 8 bases unmatched. Germline V gene sequence: CDR1 DFQATT, CDR2 SNEGSKA (reference sequence). The CDR3 bases are TGCAGTGCTATTAGTATGACAGGGGGATCCTACGAGCAGTACTTC. Translating it yields CSAISMTGGSYEQYF.

This clonotype has ten or more counts. The gene calls are TRBV3-1 and TRBJ2-3; possibly TRBD1 for D (6 bases). The CDR3 sequence is 15 residues long. Trimming stripped 1 base from V and 4 bases from J, with 12 bases between. Germline V gives CDR1 LGHDT, CDR2 YNNKEL (reference sequence). The DNA of the CDR3 is TGTGCCAGCAGCCAAGTCGGGACAAACCCAGATACGCAGTATTTT. Its translation is CASSQVGTNPDTQYF.

This clonotype was picked up many times. The genes are TRBV20-1 and TRBJ2-1, with a weak D call TRBD2 (6 bases). V lost 4 bases and J 0 bases, leaving 13 bases between the germline ends. In germline, CDR1 is DFQATT, CDR2 SNEGSKA (reference sequence). There are 15 residues in the CDR3. This chain's CDR3 is CSAMGDGSSYNEQFF. The CDR3 nucleotides are TGCAGTGCTATGGGTGACGGGAGCTCCTACAATGAGCAGTTCTTC.

This clonotype was seen at least ten times. This sequence joins TRBV30 and TRBJ2-1, with TRBD1 matching 7 bases. V gave up 5 bases and J gave up 0 bases; unmatched junction bases: 7. Germline-derived CDR1 and CDR2 are GTSNPN and SVGIG (reference sequence). The CDR3 length is 15 residues. DNA for the CDR3: TGTGCCTGGGACCAACAGGGGAGCTCCTACAATGAGCAGTTCTTC. Its protein is CAWDQQGSSYNEQFF.